This T cell receptor (beta chain) was found in a study of T cell responses to AZD1222 COVID-19 vaccine. Study-wide results and limits: Vaccine-associated CD4 TCRs ranged over spike, dominating at 160-218 and 743-854. Just a handful of people given AZD1222 tested seropositive at baseline. Two AZD1222 doses significantly raised spike-specific TCR breadth and depth over controls.

A note on this clone: Its antigen remains unidentified.

Clones were read by immunoSEQ multiplex PCR, and TCRdb kept only the in-frame ones, dropping some. The table records approximately 110,000 clones, approximately 89% of them present only once. Per the germline V gene, CDR1 is SNHLY and CDR2 is FYNNEI. The V and J ends lost 6 bases and 4 bases respectively, with 10 bases between them. The CDR3 sequence is 13 residues long. Specimen: peripheral blood, collected on day 0 of AZD1222 vaccination. The sequence was collected from an adult in good health. This chain connects TRBV2 to TRBJ1-3, with unresolved D. This CDR3 is CASSAGPGNTIYF. The CDR3 nucleotides read TGTGCCAGCAGCGCCGGCCCCGGAAACACCATATATTTT.